This entry lists 20 T cell receptor beta chains sequenced from one sample in a study of T cell responses to AZD1222 COVID-19 vaccine. The table came from immunoSEQ multiplex PCR; TCRdb's copy has only in-frame clones and leaves some out. Seen here are approximately 150,000 clones, around 90% observed once, and the top ten hold roughly 5.2%. The specimen was peripheral blood, collected 28 days after the second dose of the MenACWY control vaccine. The origin of the receptors is an adult who received the MenACWY meningococcal vaccine as a control.

The chain is built from TRBV7-2 and TRBJ1-2; no clear D gene. The V gene's germline CDR1 is SGHTA and CDR2 FQGNSA. The CDR3 has 14 amino acids. Between the trimmed V and J ends, which lost 1 base and 7 bases, there was a span of 13 bases. This CDR3 reads CASSLVGMGFGYTF. DNA for the CDR3: TGTGCCAGCAGCTTAGTTGGGATGGGTTTTGGCTACACCTTC. Looking up the rest from reference TRBV7-2 and TRBJ1-2 gives the full variable domain: GAGVSQSPSNKVTEKGKDVELRCDPISGHTALYWYRQSLGQGLEFLIYFQGNSAPDKSGLPSDRFSAERTGGSVSTLTIQRTQQEDSAVYLCASSLVGMGFGYTFGSGTRLTVV.

CDR3 nucleotides: TGTGCCAGCCGAGCAGGGAGCTCCTACGAGCAGTACTTC. Translated: CASRAGSSYEQYF. V gene TRBV11-3 combines with J gene TRBJ2-7; D tentatively reads TRBD1 or TRBD2 (5 bases each). Between the trimmed V and J ends, which lost 8 bases and 0 bases, there was a span of 11 bases. The germline V gene has CDR1 SGHNT and CDR2 YENEEA. CDR3 size: 13 residues.

The chain uses TRBV5-1 and TRBJ1-1; tentatively, D is TRBD1 (5 bases). The CDR3 spans 15 residues. From germline, CDR1 is SGHRS and CDR2 YFSETQ. V was shortened by 0 bases and J by 3 bases, with 12 bases between the two germline ends. In nucleotides, the CDR3 is TGCGCCAGCAGCTTGGCCGGGGGAGAGGACACTGAAGCTTTCTTT. Translation: CASSLAGGEDTEAFF.

The CDR3 loop is CASSLRSADQPQHF. The CDR3 bases are TGTGCCAGCAGCTTGCGGTCCGCGGACCAGCCCCAGCATTTT. This rearrangement joins TRBV5-8 to TRBJ1-5; D ambiguous. Trimming removed 1 base from V and 7 bases from J, with 12 bases in between. Germline-derived CDR1 and CDR2 are SGHTS and YDEGEE. The CDR3 runs to 14 residues.

The chain couples TRBV2 to TRBJ2-3; no clear D gene. Germline lookup yields CDR1 SNHLY and CDR2 FYNNEI. V lost 6 bases and J 1 base, leaving 14 bases between the germline ends. The CDR3 consists of 15 residues. The CDR3: CASRQTRAGTDTQYF. The CDR3 DNA reads as TGTGCCAGCAGACAGACCCGAGCCGGCACAGATACGCAGTATTTT.

The J gene is TRBJ1-1, the V gene TRBV3-1 (or the pseudogene TRBV3-2); D is ambiguous. In germline, CDR1 is LGHDT, CDR2 YNNKEL (reference sequence). CDR3 length: 13 residues. The V end lost 6 bases, the J end lost 4 bases, and 12 bases lay between the germline ends. CDR3 sequence reads: CASRFYEGTEAFF. For the CDR3, the DNA is TGTGCCAGCAGGTTTTACGAGGGCACTGAAGCTTTCTTT.

The sample holds one count of this clone. This chain uses TRBV3-1 (or the pseudogene TRBV3-2) with TRBJ1-2; 7 nucleotides match TRBD1. The junction had 7 bases not matched to a gene; V was cut back by 4 bases and J by 8 bases. In germline, CDR1 is LGHDT, CDR2 YNNKEL (reference sequence). CDR3 length: 13 residues. The CDR3 spells CASSRRQGEGYTF. The CDR3 nucleotides read TGTGCCAGCAGCCGACGACAGGGAGAAGGCTACACCTTC.

V and J are TRBV7-9 and TRBJ1-6, with D tentatively TRBD1 (5 bases). The germline V gene has CDR1 SEHNR and CDR2 FQNEAQ (reference sequence). This CDR3 region has 14 residues. The V gene lost 0 bases and the J gene lost 10 bases, with 10 bases spanning the gap. CDR3 nucleotide sequence: TGTGCCAGCAGCTTAGCCCAGGGAGCGTCACCCCTCCACTTT. It encodes CASSLAQGASPLHF.

The chain couples TRBV24-1 to TRBJ2-1; D might be TRBD2 (6 bases). The germline V gene encodes CDR1 KGHDR and CDR2 SFDVKD. Trimming took off 2 bases at V and 12 bases at J, with 13 bases between the two ends. The CDR3 is made up of 13 amino acids. The CDR3 nucleotides are TGTGCCACCAGTGATTCTCGCCGGGAGAGGCAGTTCTTC. Protein product: CATSDSRRERQFF.

The chain has TRBV13 and TRBJ1-4, with D possibly TRBD1 on 5 matching bases. The CDR3 contains 15 residues. V lost 5 bases and J 7 bases, leaving 17 bases between the germline ends. In germline, CDR1 is PRHDT, CDR2 FYEKMQ (reference sequence). DNA of the CDR3: TGTGCCAGCAGCCCGGGGGGGGTATCCCGTGAAAAACTGTTTTTT. Translation gives CASSPGGVSREKLFF.

V usage is TRBV19 and J usage is TRBJ2-7; weak D call: TRBD2 (6 bases). CDR1 is LNHDA and CDR2 is SQIVND in the germline V gene (reference sequence). The V gene lost 5 bases and the J gene lost 4 bases, with 12 bases spanning the gap. The CDR3 spans 13 residues. CDR3 DNA: TGTGCCAGTAGTGCGGTAGGGAGGTACGAGCAGTACTTC. Its translation is CASSAVGRYEQYF.

This clone was picked up a small number of times. CDR3 sequence reads: CASSLDPDQPQHF. CDR3 DNA: TGTGCCAGCAGCTTAGATCCCGATCAGCCCCAGCATTTT. This rearrangement joins TRBV11-3 to TRBJ1-5; D not resolved. The length of the CDR3 is 13 residues. Trimming took off 0 bases at V and 5 bases at J, with 5 bases between the two ends. Germline CDR1 reads SGHNT; CDR2 reads YENEEA.

The rearrangement joins TRBV2 to TRBJ2-6, with D possibly being TRBD1 (6 bases). Germline-derived CDR1 and CDR2 are SNHLY and FYNNEI. This CDR3 region has 15 residues. Trimming took 6 bases from V and 4 from J, leaving 13 bases between them. DNA of the CDR3: TGTGCCAGCAGCAGCAGGGGATCAGGGGCCAACGTCCTGACTTTC. This gives the protein CASSSRGSGANVLTF.

V gene TRBV28 combines with J gene TRBJ1-1; 7 positions agree with TRBD1. The germline V gene has CDR1 MDHEN and CDR2 SYDVKM. V was pared by 6 bases and J by 3 bases, with 13 bases of the junction left unmatched. The CDR3 is 16 amino acids. In nucleotides, the CDR3 is TGTGCCAGCAGCGTCATAAGAGACAGGGTTGACACTGAAGCTTTCTTT. This gives the protein CASSVIRDRVDTEAFF. The full variable domain, with the rest looked up from reference TRBV28 and TRBJ1-1, is DVKVTQSSRYLVKRTGEKVFLECVQDMDHENMFWYRQDPGLGLRLIYFSYDVKMKEKGDIPEGYSVSREKKERFSLILESASTNQTSMYLCASSVIRDRVDTEAFFGQGTRLTVV.

This clone was seen a few times. The CDR3 loop reads CASSYRRNGEGQYF. The CDR3 bases are TGTGCCAGCAGTTACAGGCGGAACGGCGAGGGGCAGTACTTC. The chain combines TRBV6-6 with TRBJ2-7; TRBD2 is a possible D gene (5 bases). The ends were cut back, 2 bases at V and 9 bases at J, with 17 bases in the middle. Germline lookup yields CDR1 MNHNY and CDR2 SVGAGI (reference sequence). The CDR3 consists of 14 residues.

The CDR3 DNA is TGTGCCAGCTCTTGGCGACTAGCGGGATCGAACACCGGGGAGCTGTTTTTT. Encoded protein: CASSWRLAGSNTGELFF. J is TRBJ2-2 and V is TRBV27; 11 positions match TRBD2. The CDR3 consists of 17 residues. Germline CDR1 is MNHEY and CDR2 is SMNVEV (reference sequence). The J segment lost 0 bases and the V segment lost 8 bases, leaving 8 bases of the junction unmatched.

The rearrangement links TRBV30 to TRBJ1-5; D perhaps matches TRBD1 (5 bases). This CDR3 is 12 amino acids long. The germline CDR1 and CDR2 sequences are GTSNPN and SVGIG (reference sequence). V lost 2 bases and J lost 8, with 10 bases in between. For the CDR3, the DNA is TGTGCCTGGAGTCAGGGAAATAAGCCCCAGCATTTT. This translates into CAWSQGNKPQHF.

Comment on this clone: At one of its ends the junction is not consistent with the germline gene, which may arise from a read error. The chain recombines TRBV4-2 with TRBJ2-1, with TRBD2 matching 8 bases. The V gene's germline CDR1 is LGHNA and CDR2 YNFKEQ. This CDR3 comprises 14 residues. CDR3 sequence (DNA): TGTGCCGGCAGCCAAGCGGCGGGGGGCAATGAGCAGTTCTTC. Amino acid sequence: CAGSQAAGGNEQFF.

The rearrangement links TRBV30 to TRBJ1-1; D is unresolved. Germline V gene data show CDR1 as GTSNPN and CDR2 as SVGIG (reference sequence). V lost 5 bases, J lost 1 base, and 5 bases lay in between. This CDR3 is 11 amino acids long. The CDR3 nucleotides read TGTGCCTGGGATACGAACACTGAAGCTTTCTTT. Translated: CAWDTNTEAFF.

This sequence joins TRBV9 and TRBJ1-2; 8 bases are shared with TRBD1. Germline V gives CDR1 SGDLS, CDR2 YYNGEE. This CDR3 comprises 16 residues. V gave up 0 bases and J gave up 4 bases; unmatched junction bases: 8. Written as DNA, the CDR3 is TGTGCCAGCAGCGTAGGTAGAACAGGGGGATCCTATGGCTACACCTTC. It yields the protein CASSVGRTGGSYGYTF.